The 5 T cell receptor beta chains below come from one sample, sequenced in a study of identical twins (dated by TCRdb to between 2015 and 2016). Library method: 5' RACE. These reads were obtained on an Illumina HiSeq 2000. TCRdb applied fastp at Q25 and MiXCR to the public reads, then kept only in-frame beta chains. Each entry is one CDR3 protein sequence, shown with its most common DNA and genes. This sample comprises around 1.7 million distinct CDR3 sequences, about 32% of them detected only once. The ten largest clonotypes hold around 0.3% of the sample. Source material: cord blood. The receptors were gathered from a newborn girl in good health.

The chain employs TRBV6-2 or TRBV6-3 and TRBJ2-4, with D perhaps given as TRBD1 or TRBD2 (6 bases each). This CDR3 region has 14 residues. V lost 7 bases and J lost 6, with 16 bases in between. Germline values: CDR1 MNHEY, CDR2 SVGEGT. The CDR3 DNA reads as TGTGCCAGCACCGGCCCGGGGGCGGTAAACATTCAGTACTTC. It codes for CASTGPGAVNIQYF.

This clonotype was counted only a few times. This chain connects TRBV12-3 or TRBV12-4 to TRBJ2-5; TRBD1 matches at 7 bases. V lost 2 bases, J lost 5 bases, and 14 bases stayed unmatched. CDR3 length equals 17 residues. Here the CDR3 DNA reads TGTGCCAGCAGTTTATACTCGGACAGGCTTCAGGGGGAGACCCAGTACTTC. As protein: CASSLYSDRLQGETQYF.

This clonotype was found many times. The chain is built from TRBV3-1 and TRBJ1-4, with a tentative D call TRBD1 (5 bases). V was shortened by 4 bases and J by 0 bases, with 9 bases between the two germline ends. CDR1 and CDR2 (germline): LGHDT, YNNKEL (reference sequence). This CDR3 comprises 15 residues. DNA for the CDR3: TGTGCCAGCAGCCGCCGGGGGGCAACTAATGAAAAACTGTTTTTT. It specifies CASSRRGATNEKLFF.

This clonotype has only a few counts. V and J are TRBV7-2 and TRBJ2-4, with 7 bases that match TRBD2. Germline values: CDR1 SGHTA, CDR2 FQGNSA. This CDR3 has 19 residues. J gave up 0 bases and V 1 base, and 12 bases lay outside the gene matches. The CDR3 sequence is CASSLDPSGSILAKNIQYF. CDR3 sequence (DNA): TGTGCCAGCAGCTTAGACCCTAGCGGTAGCATACTAGCCAAAAACATTCAGTACTTC.

DNA of the CDR3: TGCAGTGCTCGGGGACAGGGTAGTGTGAACATTCAGTACTTC. Residues: CSARGQGSVNIQYF. The rearrangement joins TRBV20-1 to TRBJ2-4, with 9 bases that match TRBD1. Germline values: CDR1 DFQATT, CDR2 SNEGSKA (reference sequence). Trimming at V came to 5 bases and at J to 7 bases, leaving 9 bases not matched to a gene. The CDR3 extends over 14 amino acids.